This T cell receptor (beta chain) was sequenced for a study of early T cells in non-severe SARS-CoV-2 infection. Study in general: Sequencing used unsorted whole-blood bulk RNA, so chains lack pairing. Study findings and constraints: The study's VDJdb matching favored anti-spike CD8 responses and missed private and CD4 specificities.

Each cDNA molecule carried a unique molecular identifier. TCRdb itself ran the 5' RACE reads through MiXCR, one entry per CDR3 protein. Seen here are 95,000 to 110,000 distinct CDR3 sequences, 11% observed once, and the top ten hold 6.5% to 8%. This clonotype was counted between two and nine times. No antigen is known for it. This CDR3 has 13 amino acids. Germline CDR1 and CDR2: SGHRS and YFSETQ. V was clipped by 4 bases and J by 3 bases, with 11 bases between them. V and J are TRBV5-1 and TRBJ2-7, with D unclear. The source material was whole blood. This TCR was sampled from an adult who was a healthcare worker with PCR-confirmed SARS-CoV-2 infection or an uninfected control (not recorded which). The CDR3 nucleotides are TGCGCCAGCAGCGGTGGCATTAGCTACGAGCAGTACTTC. Protein product: CASSGGISYEQYF.